The TCR beta chain under discussion was sequenced for a study of cytomegalovirus exposure and HLA in healthy donors. The PCR contained 60 Vbeta and 13 Jbeta primers. TCRdb keeps only in-frame clones here, not all; method: immunoSEQ multiplex PCR. The table records roughly 120,000 clones, approximately 80% of them present only once. Germline lookup yields CDR1 LNHDA and CDR2 SQIVND (reference sequence). After removal of 6 bases from V and 3 bases from J, the junction contained 4 bases not matched to a gene. The CDR3 runs 14 residues. The material sequenced was PBMCs. The TCR originated in a middle-aged woman in good health and CMV-seropositive. The chain is built from TRBV19 and TRBJ2-3, with 9 bases that match TRBD1. Here the CDR3 DNA reads TGTGCCAGTAGGACGACAGGGGGGACAGATACGCAGTATTTT. Translated, it gives CASRTTGGTDTQYF.